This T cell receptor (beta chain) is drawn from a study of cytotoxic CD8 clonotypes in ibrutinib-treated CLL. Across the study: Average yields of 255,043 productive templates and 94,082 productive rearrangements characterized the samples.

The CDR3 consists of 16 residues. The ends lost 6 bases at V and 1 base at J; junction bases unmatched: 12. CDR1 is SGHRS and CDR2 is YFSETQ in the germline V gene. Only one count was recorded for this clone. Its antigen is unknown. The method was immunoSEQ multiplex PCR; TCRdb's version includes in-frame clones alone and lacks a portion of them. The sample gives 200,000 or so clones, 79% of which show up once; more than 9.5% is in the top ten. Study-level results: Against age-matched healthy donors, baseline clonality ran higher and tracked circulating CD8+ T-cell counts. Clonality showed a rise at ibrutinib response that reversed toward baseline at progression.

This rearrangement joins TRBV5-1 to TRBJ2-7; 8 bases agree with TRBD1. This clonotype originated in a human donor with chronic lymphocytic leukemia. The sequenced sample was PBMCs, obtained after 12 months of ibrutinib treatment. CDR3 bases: TGCGCCAGCAAACGGGGACAGGACCCGAGTTCCTACGAGCAGTACTTC. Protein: CASKRGQDPSSYEQYF.